These 15 T cell receptor beta chains were sequenced from one sample in a study of blood T cell repertoires in COVID-19. The protocol was immunoSEQ multiplex PCR, while the TCRdb copy is restricted to in-frame clones and leaves out a portion. The sample contains 300,000 to 400,000 clones, about 86% of which appear only once. Input material: PBMCs or T cells enriched from blood (not recorded which). The receptors derive from a woman in her forties with acute COVID-19.

This clone appeared once. The V gene is TRBV3-1 (or the pseudogene TRBV3-2), the J gene TRBJ2-7; 14 bases are shared with TRBD2. V shed 4 bases, J shed 1 base, and the junction held 12 bases outside the gene matches. The CDR3 is made up of 19 amino acids. The V gene's germline CDR1 is LGHDT and CDR2 YNNKEL (reference sequence). This chain's CDR3 is CASSPHPGTSGGTSYEQYF. CDR3 in DNA: TGTGCCAGCAGCCCTCACCCCGGGACTAGCGGGGGAACGTCCTACGAGCAGTACTTC.

The chain combines TRBV27 with TRBJ2-1, with 10 bases aligning to TRBD2. The CDR3 extends over 16 amino acids. Trimming at V came to 8 bases and at J to 3 bases, leaving 10 bases not matched to a gene. The germline gives CDR1 MNHEY, CDR2 SMNVEV (reference sequence). The CDR3 is CASLRTSGTLYNEQFF. In nucleotides, the CDR3 is TGTGCCAGCCTTAGGACTAGCGGTACCCTCTACAATGAGCAGTTCTTC.

The genes are TRBV9 and TRBJ2-1, with TRBD2 matching over 9 bases. The CDR3 consists of 16 residues. The V and J ends lost 0 bases and 7 bases, in that order; junction bases with no gene match: 8. Germline V gives CDR1 SGDLS, CDR2 YYNGEE. The chain's CDR3 is CASSVDPLAGRNEQFF. The CDR3, as DNA: TGTGCCAGCAGCGTAGATCCCCTAGCGGGACGTAATGAGCAGTTCTTC.

J is TRBJ2-5 and V is TRBV7-8; 7 bases line up with TRBD1. The CDR3 has 19 residues. Germline assignment: CDR1 SGHVS and CDR2 FQNEAQ. The ends lost 4 bases at V and 2 bases at J; junction bases unmatched: 19. The CDR3 bases are TGTGCCAGCAGCTCAGGGAGAAGGGGGCGCGTGGGCTCACAAGAGACCCAGTACTTC. This sequence encodes CASSSGRRGRVGSQETQYF.

The J gene is TRBJ1-2, the V gene TRBV4-3, with D unresolved. Between the trimmed V and J ends, which lost 0 bases and 8 bases, there was a span of 16 bases. Looked up from germline, CDR1 is LGHNA and CDR2 is YSLEER. The CDR3 is 15 amino acids. CDR3 in amino acids: CASSQDLARQKGYTF. The CDR3 DNA reads TGCGCCAGCAGCCAAGATTTGGCACGTCAGAAGGGCTACACCTTC.

The chain combines TRBV5-1 with TRBJ2-7; 13 nucleotides align to TRBD2. Germline CDR1 and CDR2: SGHRS and YFSETQ. CDR3 length: 16 residues. V gave up 0 bases and J gave up 7 bases; unmatched junction bases: 7. The CDR3 DNA reads as TGCGCCAGCAGCTTGGGATGGACTAGCGGGAGTGGTGAGCAGTACTTC. Amino acid sequence: CASSLGWTSGSGEQYF. Looking up the rest from reference TRBV5-1 and TRBJ2-7 gives the full variable domain: KAGVTQTPRYLIKTRGQQVTLSCSPISGHRSVSWYQQTPGQGLQFLFEYFSETQRNKGNFPGRFSGRQFSNSRSEMNVSTLELGDSALYLCASSLGWTSGSGEQYFGPGTRLTVT.

The chain links TRBV11-1 to TRBJ2-7; 9 bases map to TRBD2. V was pared by 4 bases and J by 2 bases, with 6 bases of the junction left unmatched. CDR1 and CDR2 (germline): SGHAT, FQDESV (reference sequence). The CDR3 extends over 15 amino acids. CDR3 protein: CASSSKTSGAYEQYF. The CDR3 DNA reads TGTGCCAGCAGCTCCAAGACTAGCGGTGCCTACGAGCAGTACTTC.

This clone was seen a single time. This rearrangement joins TRBV28 to TRBJ1-2; a possible D gene is TRBD1 (5 bases). The CDR3 extends over 15 amino acids. CDR1 and CDR2 (germline): MDHEN, SYDVKM. With 6 bases removed from V and 0 bases from J, the gap between germline ends came to 14 bases. The CDR3 DNA reads TGTGCCAGCAGAAAAATGGGGGGTTCTAACTATGGCTACACCTTC. Its translation: CASRKMGGSNYGYTF.

The chain couples TRBV5-5 to TRBJ1-3, with 7 bases aligning to TRBD1. Trimming cost V 2 bases and J 7 bases; bases outside gene matches: 12. The CDR3 has 16 residues. The germline CDR1 and CDR2 sequences are SGHKS and YYEKEE (reference sequence). CDR3 sequence (DNA): TGTGCCAGCAGCTTAGCCGCGACAGGGTACGGTAACACCATATATTTT. This codes for CASSLAATGYGNTIYF. Together with reference TRBV5-5 and TRBJ1-3, the CDR3 gives the full variable domain: DAGVTQSPTHLIKTRGQQVTLRCSPISGHKSVSWYQQVLGQGPQFIFQYYEKEERGRGNFPDRFSARQFPNYSSELNVNALLLGDSALYLCASSLAATGYGNTIYFGEGSWLTVV.

The J gene is TRBJ1-4, the V gene TRBV4-2, with D possibly TRBD1 on 5 matching bases. The V end was cut by 1 base, the J end by 5 bases, with 11 bases between. Germline V gives CDR1 LGHNA, CDR2 YNFKEQ. The CDR3 consists of 15 residues. CDR3 sequence reads: CASSQGQRTNEKLFF. The CDR3 region has the DNA TGTGCCAGCAGCCAAGGACAGAGAACGAATGAAAAACTGTTTTTT.

The J gene is TRBJ1-2, the V gene TRBV18; D unclear. CDR1 is KGHSH, CDR2 LQKENI, per germline. V was cut by 2 bases and J by 2 bases, with 9 bases left in between. CDR3 length: 14 residues. The CDR3 loop reads CASSPISGNYGYTF. For the CDR3, the DNA is TGTGCCAGCTCACCAATCTCAGGAAACTATGGCTACACCTTC.

The rearrangement uses TRBV29-1 and TRBJ2-7, with 9 nucleotides matching TRBD1. J lost 7 bases, V lost 1 base, and 5 bases had no gene match. CDR1 and CDR2 from the germline V gene are SQVTM and ANQGSEA. The CDR3 consists of 13 residues. The CDR3 is CSVEGGQGREQYF. CDR3 nucleotides: TGCAGCGTTGAAGGGGGACAGGGAAGGGAGCAGTACTTC.

V usage is TRBV14 and J usage is TRBJ2-2; D unclear. The germline V gene encodes CDR1 SGHDN and CDR2 FVKESK. The CDR3 is 15 amino acids. The V end was cut by 1 base, the J end by 0 bases, with 6 bases between. Here the CDR3 reads CASSQVGANTGELFF. The CDR3 DNA reads TGTGCCAGCAGCCAAGTAGGAGCGAACACCGGGGAGCTGTTTTTT.

V is TRBV19 and J is TRBJ1-5, with D perhaps TRBD1 (6 bases). CDR1 is LNHDA, CDR2 SQIVND, per germline (reference sequence). The CDR3 loop spans 17 amino acids. Trimming removed 3 bases at V and 2 bases at J, with 17 bases between. This CDR3 is CASSMLLTGTGNQPQHF. CDR3 DNA sequence: TGTGCCAGTAGTATGCTTCTCACAGGGACCGGCAATCAGCCCCAGCATTTT.

The chain links TRBV28 to TRBJ1-4; D is ambiguous. The V end lost 9 bases, the J end lost 0 bases, and 5 bases lay between the germline ends. The CDR3 is made up of 12 amino acids. Germline CDR1 and CDR2: MDHEN and SYDVKM. Written as DNA, the CDR3 is TGTGCCAGTGGCTCAACTAATGAAAAACTGTTTTTT. It is translated as CASGSTNEKLFF.